These 21 T cell receptor beta chains share one sample of origin, sequenced in a study of blood T cell repertoires in COVID-19. Method: immunoSEQ multiplex PCR; TCRdb's copy keeps in-frame clones and lacks some. The sample consists of about 180,000 clones, 70% to 90% of them appearing once. Material for sequencing was peripheral blood. Receptors originate from a woman in her twenties or thirties with active or convalescent COVID-19.

This clone was picked up one time. The V gene is TRBV3-1 (or the pseudogene TRBV3-2), the J gene TRBJ2-7; 11 bases map to TRBD2. Germline V lookup: CDR1 LGHDT, CDR2 YNNKEL (reference sequence). The CDR3 is 20 amino acids. V gave up 5 bases and J gave up 2 bases; unmatched junction bases: 20. CDR3 sequence: CASSSRLKAPGLAGAYEQYF. The CDR3 nucleotides read TGTGCCAGCAGCTCCCGCCTCAAAGCTCCCGGACTAGCGGGTGCCTACGAGCAGTACTTC.

The genes are TRBV27 and TRBJ2-7; the match to TRBD1 covers 8 bases. The V gene end was trimmed by 7 bases and the J gene end by 2 bases; junction bases not matched to a gene: 10. Per the germline V gene, CDR1 is MNHEY and CDR2 is SMNVEV (reference sequence). This CDR3 has 15 amino acids. Here the CDR3 reads CASTSSGTGTYEQYF. In DNA form, the CDR3 reads TGTGCCAGCACCTCATCCGGGACAGGAACCTACGAGCAGTACTTC.

J is TRBJ2-1 and V is TRBV5-1; 10 bases align to TRBD1. Unmatched junction bases numbered 12, after V lost 4 bases and J lost 8 bases. Germline V gene lookup returns CDR1 SGHRS and CDR2 YFSETQ. The CDR3 sequence is 16 residues long. CDR3 bases: TGCGCCAGCAGCCCGGGACAGGGGTCCCTGTGGGATGAGCAGTTCTTC. Amino acid sequence: CASSPGQGSLWDEQFF. Using reference TRBV5-1 and TRBJ2-1 for the parts outside the CDR3, the full variable domain is KAGVTQTPRYLIKTRGQQVTLSCSPISGHRSVSWYQQTPGQGLQFLFEYFSETQRNKGNFPGRFSGRQFSNSRSEMNVSTLELGDSALYLCASSPGQGSLWDEQFFGPGTRLTVL.

This rearrangement joins TRBV3-1 (or the pseudogene TRBV3-2) to TRBJ1-1; a weak D match, TRBD1 (5 bases). Germline values: CDR1 LGHDT, CDR2 YNNKEL (reference sequence). The V end lost 4 bases, the J end lost 4 bases, and 13 bases lay between the germline ends. This CDR3 spans 14 amino acids. In DNA, the CDR3 is TGTGCCAGCAGCCCCACTGGGGGGGGCACTGAAGCTTTCTTT. This codes for CASSPTGGGTEAFF.

This chain links TRBV18 with TRBJ1-1; D unresolved. The CDR3 extends over 15 amino acids. Trimming pared 4 bases from V and 0 bases from J, leaving 12 bases between. The V gene's germline CDR1 is KGHSH and CDR2 LQKENI. The CDR3 protein is CASSLPVLMNTEAFF. As DNA, the CDR3 is TGTGCCAGCTCACTTCCGGTATTGATGAACACTGAAGCTTTCTTT.

The genes are TRBV7-9 and TRBJ2-2; D gene uncertain. V lost 5 bases, J lost 5 bases, and 9 bases lay in between. CDR3 length: 13 amino acids. From germline, CDR1 is SEHNR and CDR2 FQNEAQ (reference sequence). CDR3 amino acids: CASSPPLTGELFF. In nucleotides, the CDR3 is TGTGCCAGCAGCCCCCCTTTAACCGGGGAGCTGTTTTTT.

This clone was counted once. The chain is built from TRBV11-3 and TRBJ2-3; TRBD2 might be the D (6 bases). The CDR3 loop spans 14 amino acids. Germline assignment: CDR1 SGHNT and CDR2 YENEEA. The V gene lost 6 bases and the J gene lost 5 bases, with 15 bases spanning the gap. CDR3 in amino acids: CASSLNTAGDTQYF. CDR3 DNA: TGTGCCAGCAGTCTGAACACAGCGGGAGATACGCAGTATTTT.

This sequence joins TRBV11-2 and TRBJ1-1; TRBD1 might be the D (6 bases). The germline V gene encodes CDR1 SGHAT and CDR2 FQNNGV. The V end was cut by 5 bases, the J end by 1 base, with 14 bases between. The CDR3 has 15 amino acids. In nucleotides, the CDR3 is TGTGCCAGCAGCACCACCAGGGGTCGGAACACTGAAGCTTTCTTT. This encodes CASSTTRGRNTEAFF.

This clone was detected only a few times. This rearrangement joins TRBV7-9 to TRBJ1-1; D may be TRBD1 (6 bases). Germline values: CDR1 SEHNR, CDR2 FQNEAQ (reference sequence). V shed 3 bases and J shed 7 bases, with 18 bases lying between them. The CDR3 length is 15 residues. The CDR3 is CASSFPYREGLEAFF. The CDR3 DNA is TGTGCCAGCAGCTTCCCCTACAGGGAGGGGCTTGAAGCTTTCTTT. The full variable domain, rest sourced from reference TRBV7-9 and TRBJ1-1, is DTGVSQNPRHKITKRGQNVTFRCDPISEHNRLYWYRQTLGQGPEFLTYFQNEAQLEKSRLLSDRFSAERPKGSFSTLEIQRTEQGDSAMYLCASSFPYREGLEAFFGQGTRLTVV.

The genes are TRBV6-4 and TRBJ1-1; D is ambiguous. Trimming took 7 bases from V and 0 from J, leaving 9 bases between them. The germline V gene has CDR1 MRHNA and CDR2 SNTAGT. There are 13 residues in the CDR3. CDR3 coding DNA: TGTGCCAGCAAGTTTGAGGTGAACACTGAAGCTTTCTTT. Amino acids: CASKFEVNTEAFF.

The chain recombines TRBV7-2 with TRBJ1-1, with D tentatively TRBD1 (5 bases). Germline loops: CDR1 SGHTA, CDR2 FQGNSA. The CDR3 runs to 15 residues. Trimming left V 1 base short and J 4 bases short, with 13 bases between. CDR3 region: CASSLEGRGGTEAFF. The CDR3 DNA sequence: TGTGCCAGCAGCTTAGAGGGGCGGGGAGGCACTGAAGCTTTCTTT. Full variable domain (outside the CDR3, taken from reference TRBV7-2 and TRBJ1-1): GAGVSQSPSNKVTEKGKDVELRCDPISGHTALYWYRQSLGQGLEFLIYFQGNSAPDKSGLPSDRFSAERTGGSVSTLTIQRTQQEDSAVYLCASSLEGRGGTEAFFGQGTRLTVV.

V is TRBV5-5 and J is TRBJ1-1; a possible D gene is TRBD1 (5 bases). The CDR3 runs 14 residues. CDR1 and CDR2 from the germline V gene are SGHKS and YYEKEE (reference sequence). V shed 4 bases and J shed 4 bases, with 14 bases lying between them. The CDR3 loop reads CASSPTVWGTEAFF. The CDR3, as DNA: TGTGCCAGCAGCCCGACAGTATGGGGCACTGAAGCTTTCTTT.

V gene TRBV11-2 combines with J gene TRBJ1-2; 8 nucleotides align to TRBD1. This CDR3 has 15 residues. CDR1 is SGHAT, CDR2 FQNNGV, per germline. V dropped 1 base and J dropped 4; count of bases not matched to a gene: 5. The CDR3, as DNA: TGTGCCAGCAGCTTAGTGCCAGGGGGCGGCTATGGCTACACCTTC. The encoded protein is CASSLVPGGGYGYTF.

This chain joins TRBV5-1 and TRBJ1-3; 12 bases agree with TRBD1. Germline loops: CDR1 SGHRS, CDR2 YFSETQ. The CDR3 sequence is 17 residues long. Trimming removed 0 bases from V and 4 bases from J; junction bases left unmatched: 5. CDR3 DNA sequence: TGCGCCAGCAGCTTGGCCGGGACAGGGGGCGCCGGAAACACCATATATTTT. It codes for CASSLAGTGGAGNTIYF.

The chain uses TRBV2 and TRBJ2-2, with D possibly being TRBD2 (5 bases). V was cut by 6 bases and J by 3 bases, with 8 bases left in between. The CDR3 is made up of 13 amino acids. Germline CDR1 is SNHLY and CDR2 is FYNNEI. CDR3 amino acids: CASRNGDTGELFF. The CDR3 DNA follows: TGTGCCAGCAGAAACGGGGACACCGGGGAGCTGTTTTTT.

DNA of the CDR3: TGTGCCAGCAGCTTGAGGGGGGACAGGAACACCGGGGAGCTGTTTTTT. As protein: CASSLRGDRNTGELFF. This chain connects TRBV7-2 to TRBJ2-2; a weak D match, TRBD1 (7 bases). With 3 bases removed from V and 1 base from J, the gap between germline ends came to 12 bases. The germline CDR1 and CDR2 sequences are SGHTA and FQGNSA. The CDR3 covers 16 residues.

The V call is TRBV19, the J call TRBJ1-4; TRBD1 aligns across 8 bases. Germline V gene lookup returns CDR1 LNHDA and CDR2 SQIVND (reference sequence). V was clipped by 9 bases and J by 0 bases; unmatched bases: 3. CDR3 size: 14 residues. This CDR3 reads CASRQGTTNEKLFF. The CDR3 DNA reads as TGTGCCAGCCGACAGGGGACAACTAATGAAAAACTGTTTTTT.

This clone has a single count. The chain joins TRBV6-1 to TRBJ2-5; D not certain. The V and J ends lost 4 bases and 2 bases respectively, with 17 bases between them. The CDR3 is 16 residues long. The V gene's germline CDR1 is MNHNS and CDR2 SASEGT. This CDR3 is CASSGPPGLNQETQYF. In DNA, the CDR3 is TGTGCCAGCAGTGGACCCCCGGGTCTAAATCAAGAGACCCAGTACTTC.

With respect to this clone: One junction end disagrees with the germline gene, perhaps due to a read error. The V and J genes are TRBV7-7 and TRBJ2-1, with 8 bases lining up with TRBD2. CDR3 length equals 16 residues. Germline loops: CDR1 SSHAT, CDR2 FNYEAQ (reference sequence). This CDR3 is CASSLGAGEGYNEQFF. The CDR3 DNA is TGTGCTAGCAGCTTGGGAGCGGGGGAAGGTTACAATGAGCAGTTCTTC.

This clone came up once. The J gene is TRBJ1-1, the V gene TRBV12-3 or TRBV12-4; tentative D call: TRBD1 (6 bases). The CDR3 is made up of 13 amino acids. Trimming shortened V by 5 bases and J by 5 bases, and 12 bases separated the two germline ends. The CDR3 DNA follows: TGTGCCAGCAGTCCGGGGGGGCAAACTGAAGCTTTCTTT. Its protein is CASSPGGQTEAFF.

This chain uses TRBV6-1 with TRBJ1-4; possible D gene TRBD1, 6 bases. The germline V and J ends were trimmed by 5 bases and 5 bases, with 15 bases remaining between them. The CDR3 extends over 15 amino acids. CDR1 and CDR2 from the germline V gene are MNHNS and SASEGT. The CDR3 sequence is CASSSLDSLNEKLFF. The CDR3, as DNA: TGTGCCAGCAGTTCCCTGGACAGCCTAAATGAAAAACTGTTTTTT.